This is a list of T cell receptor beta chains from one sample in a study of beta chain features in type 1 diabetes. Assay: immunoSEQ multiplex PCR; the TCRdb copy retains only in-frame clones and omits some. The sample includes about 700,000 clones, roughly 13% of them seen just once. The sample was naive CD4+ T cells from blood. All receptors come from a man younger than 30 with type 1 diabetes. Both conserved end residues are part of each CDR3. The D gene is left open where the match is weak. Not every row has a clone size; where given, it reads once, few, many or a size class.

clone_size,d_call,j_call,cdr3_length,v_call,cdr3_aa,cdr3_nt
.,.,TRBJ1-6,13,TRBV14,CASSQEGDSPLHF,TGTGCCAGCAGCCAAGAGGGGGATTCACCCCTCCACTTT
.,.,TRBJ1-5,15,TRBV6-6,CASSFGGMGNQPQHF,TGTGCCAGCAGTTTCGGAGGGATGGGCAATCAGCCCCAGCATTTT
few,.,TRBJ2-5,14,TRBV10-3,CAISDRAPQETQYF,TGTGCCATCAGTGATCGGGCACCACAAGAGACCCAGTACTTC
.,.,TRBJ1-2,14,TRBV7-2,CASSPDGPNYGYTF,TGTGCCAGCAGCCCGGACGGTCCTAACTATGGCTACACCTTC
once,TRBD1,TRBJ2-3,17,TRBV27,CASSPWTGGKRTDTQYF,TGTGCCAGTTCCCCCTGGACAGGGGGCAAAAGGACAGATACGCAGTATTTT
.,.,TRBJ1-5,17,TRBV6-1,CASSEAPGFNSNQPQHF,TGTGCCAGCAGTGAAGCGCCGGGCTTCAATAGCAATCAGCCCCAGCATTTT
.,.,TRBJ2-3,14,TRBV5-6,CASSPVSITDTQYF,TGTGCCAGCAGCCCCGTCAGTATCACAGATACGCAGTATTTT
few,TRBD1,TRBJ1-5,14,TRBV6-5,CASADRGYNQPQHF,TGTGCCAGTGCGGACAGGGGGTACAATCAGCCCCAGCATTTT
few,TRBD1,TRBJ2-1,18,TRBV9,CASSVAPSTGQGAVEQFF,TGTGCCAGCAGCGTAGCCCCCTCTACGGGACAGGGAGCTGTTGAGCAGTTCTTC
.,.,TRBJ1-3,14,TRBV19,CASSDLSSGNTIYF,TGTGCCAGTAGTGACCTCAGCTCTGGAAACACCATATATTTT
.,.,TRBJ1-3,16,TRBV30,CAWSVIVRGRGNTIYF,TGTGCCTGGAGTGTAATCGTTCGCGGACGGGGAAACACCATATATTTT
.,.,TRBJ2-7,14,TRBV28,CASSFRGASYEQYF,TGTGCCAGCAGTTTTAGAGGGGCCTCCTACGAGCAGTACTTC
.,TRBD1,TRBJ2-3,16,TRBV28,CASSSPGQGDTDTQYF,TGTGCCAGCAGTTCGCCGGGACAGGGAGACACAGATACGCAGTATTTT
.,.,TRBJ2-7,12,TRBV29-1,CSVVAGEDEQYF,TGCAGCGTTGTGGCAGGGGAGGACGAGCAGTACTTC
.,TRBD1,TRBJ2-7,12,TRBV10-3,CAISDRGYEQYF,TGTGCCATCAGCGACAGGGGCTACGAGCAGTACTTC
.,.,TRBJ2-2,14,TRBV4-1,CASSQGGAAGELFF,TGCGCCAGCAGCCAAGGTGGGGCCGCCGGGGAGCTGTTTTTT
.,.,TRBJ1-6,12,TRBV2,CASKGVGSPLHF,TGTGCCAGCAAAGGGGTCGGTTCACCCCTCCACTTT
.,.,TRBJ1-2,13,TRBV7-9,CASSFREGDGYTF,TGTGCCAGCAGCTTTAGGGAAGGGGATGGCTACACCTTC
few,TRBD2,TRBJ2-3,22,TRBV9,CASSVATSSGLAGGLATDTQYF,TGTGCCAGCAGCGTAGCTACGAGTTCGGGACTAGCGGGGGGACTCGCCACAGATACGCAGTATTTT
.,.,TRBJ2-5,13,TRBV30,CAWRVRGAETQYF,TGTGCCTGGAGGGTACGGGGGGCCGAGACCCAGTACTTC